Described below is a single T cell receptor beta chain sequence and its context. The antigen is not known. This entry comes from a study of T cell responses to AZD1222 COVID-19 vaccine. Study observations and caveats: Only a handful of people who got AZD1222 tested seropositive at baseline. At 160-218 and 743-854, vaccine-associated CD4 TCRs were dominant, and they spanned spike.

Clones were read by immunoSEQ multiplex PCR, and TCRdb kept only the in-frame ones, dropping some. The sample carries 130,000 to 150,000 clones, roughly 92% recorded once. Trimming stripped 2 bases from V and 0 bases from J, with 8 bases between. The germline CDR1 and CDR2 sequences are MNHEY and SMNVEV (reference sequence). The CDR3 runs to 15 residues. The sequences come from peripheral blood, collected on day 0 of AZD1222 vaccination. This chain uses TRBV27 with TRBJ2-1, with unresolved D. This TCR was sampled from an adult in good health. The CDR3 loop is CASSLITGSYNEQFF. CDR3 DNA sequence: TGTGCCAGCAGTTTAATAACCGGCTCCTACAATGAGCAGTTCTTC.